The 20 T cell receptor beta chains below were found in one sample sequenced in a study of Tregs in tolerant kidney transplant recipients. The table came from immunoSEQ multiplex PCR; TCRdb's copy has only in-frame clones and leaves some out. This table holds 90,000 to 130,000 clones, nearly 90% found once. Sequencing was performed on CD4+ T cells from blood, taken before the transplant. These receptors all stem from a human donor who received a combined kidney and bone marrow transplant.

J is TRBJ2-3 and V is TRBV7-7, with a tentative D call TRBD2 (6 bases). Trimming took 5 bases from V and 9 from J, leaving 15 bases between them. This CDR3 is built from 13 residues. Germline V CDR1 and CDR2: SSHAT, FNYEAQ (reference sequence). The CDR3 DNA reads as TGTGCCAGCAGCCGAGGCGCGGGGCAGACGCAGTATTTT. It is translated as CASSRGAGQTQYF.

With respect to this clone: The same CDR3 arises from other DNA sequences in this sample as well. The rearrangement joins TRBV19 to TRBJ2-2; 10 nucleotides match TRBD2. Germline values: CDR1 LNHDA, CDR2 SQIVND (reference sequence). This CDR3 contains 17 residues. V gave up 1 base and J gave up 3 bases; unmatched junction bases: 5. This CDR3 reads CASSIVLAGSDTGELFF. Written as DNA, the CDR3 is TGTGCCAGTAGTATAGTACTAGCGGGGTCGGACACCGGGGAGCTGTTTTTT.

This chain joins TRBV27 and TRBJ2-7, with D uncertain. Germline V gene lookup returns CDR1 MNHEY and CDR2 SMNVEV (reference sequence). The CDR3 length is 14 residues. Trimming stripped 1 base from V and 1 base from J, with 8 bases between. Here the CDR3 reads CASSLLGTSYEQYF. In nucleotides, the CDR3 is TGTGCCAGCAGTTTATTGGGCACTTCCTACGAGCAGTACTTC.

The rearrangement joins TRBV18 to TRBJ1-2, with TRBD1 matching over 11 bases. J gave up 2 bases and V 4 bases, and 3 bases lay outside the gene matches. The CDR3 contains 15 residues. Germline V gene sequence: CDR1 KGHSH, CDR2 LQKENI. CDR3 sequence: CASSLGQGANYGYTF. The CDR3 DNA is TGTGCCAGCTCACTCGGACAGGGGGCCAACTATGGCTACACCTTC.

The table lists this clone with a few counts. The chain has TRBV4-2 and TRBJ2-7, with 8 bases identical to TRBD1. The CDR3 covers 13 residues. The germline CDR1 and CDR2 sequences are LGHNA and YNFKEQ. V shed 0 bases, J shed 6 bases, and the junction held 1 base outside the gene matches. This chain's CDR3 is CASSQEDRVEQYF. For the CDR3, the DNA is TGTGCCAGCAGCCAAGAGGACAGGGTCGAGCAGTACTTC.

The chain is built from TRBV18 and TRBJ1-5, with TRBD1 matching 8 bases. The CDR3 contains 14 residues. J lost 6 bases, V lost 3 bases, and 4 bases had no gene match. Germline values: CDR1 KGHSH, CDR2 LQKENI. Here the CDR3 DNA reads TGTGCCAGCTCACCGGGACAGGTACCTCAGCCCCAGCATTTT. It translates to CASSPGQVPQPQHF.

The chain combines TRBV13 with TRBJ2-7, with 9 bases matching TRBD1. Unmatched junction bases numbered 1, after V lost 0 bases and J lost 1 base. This CDR3 spans 15 amino acids. CDR1 PRHDT and CDR2 FYEKMQ come from the germline V gene (reference sequence). The CDR3 sequence: CASSLGDRGSYEQYF. Written as DNA, the CDR3 is TGTGCCAGCAGCTTAGGTGACAGGGGGTCCTACGAGCAGTACTTC.

This CDR3 is CASSFNGGQTYNEQFF. CDR3 in DNA: TGTGCCAGCAGCTTTAATGGAGGACAGACCTACAATGAGCAGTTCTTC. The gene calls are TRBV5-8 and TRBJ2-1, with a possible D match to TRBD1 (6 bases). The germline gives CDR1 SGHTS, CDR2 YDEGEE. V was clipped by 2 bases and J by 2 bases, with 14 bases between them. The CDR3 extends over 16 amino acids. Full variable domain (outside the CDR3, taken from reference TRBV5-8 and TRBJ2-1): EAGVTQSPTHLIKTRGQQATLRCSPISGHTSVYWYQQALGLGLQFLLWYDEGEERNRGNFPPRFSGRQFPNYSSELNVNALELEDSALYLCASSFNGGQTYNEQFFGPGTRLTVL.

This clone was seen only a few times. This CDR3 is CASSLTTQGYNEQFF. CDR3 sequence (DNA): TGCGCCAGCAGCTTGACTACCCAGGGGTACAATGAGCAGTTCTTC. This sequence joins TRBV5-1 and TRBJ2-1; tentative D call: TRBD1 (6 bases). The germline V gene encodes CDR1 SGHRS and CDR2 YFSETQ. The CDR3 contains 15 residues. V lost 1 base and J lost 4, with 12 bases in between.

This chain links TRBV5-4 with TRBJ2-3, with TRBD2 matching over 10 bases. This CDR3 is 17 amino acids long. From germline, CDR1 is SGHNT and CDR2 YYREEE (reference sequence). After removal of 1 base from V and 5 bases from J, the junction contained 10 bases not matched to a gene. CDR3 protein: CASSLWMLAGEGDTQYF. As DNA, the CDR3 is TGTGCCAGCAGCTTGTGGATGCTAGCGGGGGAGGGAGATACGCAGTATTTT. Together with reference TRBV5-4 and TRBJ2-3, the CDR3 gives the full variable domain: ETGVTQSPTHLIKTRGQQVTLRCSSQSGHNTVSWYQQALGQGPQFIFQYYREEENGRGNFPPRFSGLQFPNYSSELNVNALELDDSALYLCASSLWMLAGEGDTQYFGPGTRLTVL.

The genes are TRBV5-4 and TRBJ1-2; 7 bases map to TRBD1. The CDR3 is 15 residues long. Losses at the gene ends were 6 bases for V and 8 bases for J; bases not matched to a gene: 16. Germline assignment: CDR1 SGHNT and CDR2 YYREEE (reference sequence). CDR3 region: CASTATYRGLLGYTF. For the CDR3, the DNA is TGTGCCAGCACCGCAACTTACAGGGGTCTGTTGGGCTACACCTTC.

V and J are TRBV10-1 and TRBJ2-1; D remains unclear. The V end was cut by 0 bases, the J end by 6 bases, with 9 bases between. This CDR3 region has 14 residues. Germline V gene sequence: CDR1 WNHNN, CDR2 SYGVQD (reference sequence). As DNA, the CDR3 is TGCGCCAGCAGTGAGTCCCCGAGTAGCAATGAGCAGTTCTTC. It is translated as CASSESPSSNEQFF.

This chain links TRBV11-2 with TRBJ1-4; no clear D. With 5 bases removed from V and 0 bases from J, the gap between germline ends came to 7 bases. Germline assignment: CDR1 SGHAT and CDR2 FQNNGV. This CDR3 is built from 14 residues. DNA of the CDR3: TGTGCCAGCAGCCCGGGGACAACTAATGAAAAACTGTTTTTT. Protein sequence: CASSPGTTNEKLFF.

CDR3 loop: CAISERTQARGGSGNTIYF. DNA of the CDR3: TGTGCCATCAGTGAGAGGACCCAAGCCCGGGGGGGCTCTGGAAACACCATATATTTT. This chain joins TRBV10-3 and TRBJ1-3; TRBD1 is a possible D gene (5 bases). V was shortened by 2 bases and J by 0 bases, with 20 bases between the two germline ends. The CDR3 has 19 residues. The germline CDR1 and CDR2 sequences are ENHRY and SYGVKD.

This chain joins TRBV30 and TRBJ2-3, with D possibly being TRBD2 (5 bases). Germline values: CDR1 GTSNPN, CDR2 SVGIG (reference sequence). V was pared by 2 bases and J by 7 bases, with 16 bases between. This CDR3 contains 14 residues. The CDR3 loop is CAWSKGGGRNTQYF. CDR3 nucleotides: TGTGCCTGGAGTAAAGGAGGTGGTAGGAATACGCAGTATTTT. Full variable domain (remainder filled in from reference TRBV30 and TRBJ2-3): SQTIHQWPATLVQPVGSPLSLECTVEGTSNPNLYWYRQAAGRGLQLLFYSVGIGQISSEVPQNLSASRPQDRQFILSSKKLLLSDSGFYLCAWSKGGGRNTQYFGPGTRLTVL.

The chain combines TRBV29-1 with TRBJ1-2, with D possibly TRBD1 on 5 matching bases. V was trimmed by 0 bases and J by 4 bases, leaving 15 bases between them. The CDR3 spans 15 residues. Germline V gene sequence: CDR1 SQVTM, CDR2 ANQGSEA. The CDR3 protein is CSVEDRHLQGYGYTF. CDR3 DNA sequence: TGCAGCGTTGAAGATCGCCACCTCCAGGGCTATGGCTACACCTTC. The full variable domain, in which reference TRBV29-1 and TRBJ1-2 provide the parts outside the CDR3, is SAVISQKPSRDICQRGTSLTIQCQVDSQVTMMFWYRQQPGQSLTLIATANQGSEATYESGFVIDKFPISRPNLTFSTLTVSNMSPEDSSIYLCSVEDRHLQGYGYTFGSGTRLTVV.

The CDR3 sequence is CASSPQGDYGYTF. The CDR3 coding sequence is TGCGCCAGCAGCCCACAGGGCGACTATGGCTACACCTTC. The rearrangement links TRBV10-1 to TRBJ1-2, with D tentatively TRBD1 (6 bases). Germline values: CDR1 WNHNN, CDR2 SYGVQD (reference sequence). The ends were cut back, 6 bases at V and 3 bases at J, with 11 bases in the middle. The CDR3 consists of 13 residues.

The V and J genes are TRBV7-2 and TRBJ1-1; TRBD1 matches 7 bases. J gave up 5 bases and V 4 bases, and 16 bases lay outside the gene matches. The CDR3 totals 17 residues. The germline CDR1 and CDR2 sequences are SGHTA and FQGNSA. The CDR3 DNA reads TGTGCCAGCAGCTACAGGGGTCGGGAGTGGGGGGATACTGAAGCTTTCTTT. Amino acids: CASSYRGREWGDTEAFF.

The chain recombines TRBV7-2 with TRBJ2-2, with 8 bases identical to TRBD2. V shed 5 bases and J 1 base; nucleotides not matched to a gene: 6. Germline CDR1 and CDR2: SGHTA and FQGNSA. The CDR3 runs 16 residues. In DNA, the CDR3 is TGTGCCAGCAGCCAAGGCCTAGCGGGGAACACCGGGGAGCTGTTTTTT. This encodes CASSQGLAGNTGELFF.

CDR3 protein: CASRTGNGETQYF. In DNA form, the CDR3 reads TGTGCCAGCCGGACAGGGAACGGAGAGACCCAGTACTTC. The gene calls are TRBV6-6 and TRBJ2-5, with 8 bases aligning to TRBD1. The germline V gene encodes CDR1 MNHNY and CDR2 SVGAGI (reference sequence). CDR3 length: 13 residues. J lost 4 bases, V lost 8 bases, and 6 bases had no gene match.